The rows below give T cell receptor beta chains drawn from one sample of a study of T-cell reconstitution after alpha-beta-depleted transplantation in children. TCRdb redid the calling of the PCR reads with MiXCR, one entry per CDR3 protein. Seen here are some 530,000 distinct CDR3 sequences, under 15% observed once, and the top ten hold less than 6.5%. The input for sequencing was PBMCs from the stem cell graft donor, taken from the stem cell graft. These receptors all stem from a human donor who donated a stem cell graft to a child with combined immunodeficiency. Both conserved end residues are part of each CDR3. The D gene is left open where the match is weak. Clone size appears in some rows only: once, few, many, or a class for an expanded clone.

TRBD1,TRBV12-3/TRBV12-4,-,TRBJ2-7,TGTGCCAGCCAGACCTCTATACAGGGGAGCGAGCAGTACTTC,CASQTSIQGSEQYF
TRBD1,TRBV5-1,few,TRBJ1-1,TGCGCCAGCAGCTATTCCGGGACAGGGAACACTGAAGCTTTCTTT,CASSYSGTGNTEAFF
TRBD1,TRBV20-1,-,TRBJ2-5,TGCAGTGCTTCATGGACAGGCTCCCGGGAGACCCAGTACTTC,CSASWTGSRETQYF
-,TRBV27,few,TRBJ1-5,TGTGCCAGCAGTTTTTACAATCAGCCCCAGCATTTT,CASSFYNQPQHF
TRBD1,TRBV12-3/TRBV12-4,few,TRBJ2-5,TGTGCCAGCAGCGGACAGGGTAAAGAGACCCAGTACTTC,CASSGQGKETQYF
-,TRBV4-3,-,TRBJ1-1,TGCGCCAGCAGGTCCCAGGTGAACACTGAAGCTTTCTTT,CASRSQVNTEAFF
-,TRBV28,many,TRBJ2-7,TGTGCCAGCAGAGAAGTCGTCGGGATCCAGGACTACGAGCAGTACTTC,CASREVVGIQDYEQYF
-,TRBV15,-,TRBJ1-5,TGTGCCACCAGCAGAGACCCACTCAATCAGCCCCAGCATTTT,CATSRDPLNQPQHF
-,TRBV12-3/TRBV12-4,many,TRBJ1-1,TGTGCCAGCACCGCGAGCACTGAAGCTTTCTTT,CASTASTEAFF
-,TRBV6-2/TRBV6-3,-,TRBJ2-1,TGTGCCAGCAGAAAACTAGGCAATGAGCAGTTCTTC,CASRKLGNEQFF
-,TRBV5-1,few,TRBJ2-1,TGCGCCAGCAGCTCATCCCGGGGCCACAATGAGCAGTTCTTC,CASSSSRGHNEQFF
TRBD2,TRBV10-3,few,TRBJ2-3,TGTGCCATCAGTGAGGGTTCCGGGGGGGCCGTTACGCAGTATTTT,CAISEGSGGAVTQYF
TRBD1,TRBV24-1,-,TRBJ2-2,TGTGCCACCAGTGATGTTCTGGGACAGTCCACCGGGGAGCTGTTTTTT,CATSDVLGQSTGELFF
TRBD2,TRBV20-1,-,TRBJ2-1,TGCAGTGTTATCCACCCCGGGACTAGCGCTGACAATGAGCAGTTCTTC,CSVIHPGTSADNEQFF
TRBD2,TRBV11-2,many,TRBJ2-2,TGTGCCAGCAGGAATCTAGCGGGAGTGACCGGGGAGCTGTTTTTT,CASRNLAGVTGELFF
TRBD2,TRBV12-3/TRBV12-4,-,TRBJ2-1,TGTGCCAGCAGCCGTGGGGCTAGCGGGGGGGGCCTCTACAATGAGCAGTTCTTC,CASSRGASGGGLYNEQFF
-,TRBV4-3,-,TRBJ1-1,TGCGCCAGCAGCCAAGGGACAGCGGGTCTAGAAGCTTTCTTT,CASSQGTAGLEAFF
TRBD1,TRBV12-3/TRBV12-4,few,TRBJ2-7,TGTGCCAGCAGCTGGCCGGGACAGGGGACCTACGAGCAGTACTTC,CASSWPGQGTYEQYF
-,TRBV12-3/TRBV12-4,many,TRBJ2-1,TGTGCCAGCAGTTTGATCCTCTCTGCCGGGAGCTCCTACAATGAGCAGTTCTTC,CASSLILSAGSSYNEQFF
-,TRBV27,many,TRBJ1-1,TGTGCCAGCATTGGGGTTCAGGGAGCTTTCTTT,CASIGVQGAFF
-,TRBV4-2,-,TRBJ2-1,TGTGCCAGCAGCCAAGCCCCCTTGGGGGATGAGCAGTTCTTC,CASSQAPLGDEQFF
TRBD2,TRBV30,-,TRBJ2-1,TGTGCCTGGGAGGGACTAGCGGGAGGGAATGAGCAGTTCTTC,CAWEGLAGGNEQFF
-,TRBV11-2,few,TRBJ1-4,TGTGCCAGCAGCTTAAACAGGGTTAATGAAAAACTGTTTTTT,CASSLNRVNEKLFF
TRBD1,TRBV10-3,many,TRBJ2-3,TGTGCCATCAGTGAGGGACAGGACCCTCCCCTCGATACGCAGTATTTT,CAISEGQDPPLDTQYF
-,TRBV5-4,-,TRBJ2-6,TGTGCCAGCAGCTTGGGGGGGGCTTATGGGGCCAACGTCCTGACTTTC,CASSLGGAYGANVLTF
TRBD2,TRBV10-3,many,TRBJ2-3,TGTGCCATCAGCGGTAGCGGGGGGACAGATACGCAGTATTTT,CAISGSGGTDTQYF
TRBD1,TRBV5-1,many,TRBJ2-1,TGCGCCAGCAGCTCCCGGGACAGGGACAATGAGCAGTTCTTC,CASSSRDRDNEQFF
-,TRBV12-3/TRBV12-4,many,TRBJ1-6,TGTGCCAGCAGAGGAGGGTTGCTTAATTCACCCCTCCACTTT,CASRGGLLNSPLHF
-,TRBV6-2/TRBV6-3,-,TRBJ1-3,TGTGCCAGCAGTTACAATACGGACTCCATCTCTGGAAACACCATATATTTT,CASSYNTDSISGNTIYF
-,TRBV7-9,-,TRBJ2-2,TGTGCCAGCAGCTTATCTTCCGGGGAGCTGTTTTTT,CASSLSSGELFF
-,TRBV20-1,many,TRBJ2-1,TGCAGTGCTAGGGGAGTCCTATACGGCTCCTACAATGAGCAGTTCTTC,CSARGVLYGSYNEQFF
TRBD1,TRBV28,many,TRBJ2-7,TGTGCCAGCAGCCGGGACAGGGGGAAGAGGCAGTACTTC,CASSRDRGKRQYF
-,TRBV2,few,TRBJ1-2,TGTGCCAGCAGTGAGAGGACACATTATGGCTACACCTTC,CASSERTHYGYTF
-,TRBV29-1,few,TRBJ1-1,TGCATCGCCCAGGTCGTGGACACTGAAGCTTTCTTT,CIAQVVDTEAFF
TRBD2,TRBV5-5,-,TRBJ2-7,TGTGCCAGCAGCTTGGCCGCGGGAGTTTCCTACGAGCAGTACTTC,CASSLAAGVSYEQYF
TRBD2,TRBV6-1,-,TRBJ2-5,TGTGCCAGCAGTGAAGGACTAGCGGGACTGTACCAAGAGACCCAGTACTTC,CASSEGLAGLYQETQYF
-,TRBV12-3/TRBV12-4,many,TRBJ2-3,TGTGCCAGCAGACCTTGGACTTTTCGCACAGATACGCAGTATTTT,CASRPWTFRTDTQYF
TRBD2,TRBV20-1,many,TRBJ2-1,TGCAGTGCTAGAGATAGTCTAGCGGGAGGGTTCTACAATGAGCAGTTCTTC,CSARDSLAGGFYNEQFF
TRBD2,TRBV10-3,-,TRBJ2-3,TGTGCCATCTTGGCGATGGGCCTAGCGGGGGGTACGCAGTATTTT,CAILAMGLAGGTQYF
TRBD2,TRBV5-6,few,TRBJ2-3,TGTGCCAGCAGCTTCAGACTAGCGGGGGAGCTAGATACGCAGTATTTT,CASSFRLAGELDTQYF
-,TRBV7-2,many,TRBJ1-2,TGTGCCAGCAGCCCCACCCCACCCGGGAATGGCTACACCTTC,CASSPTPPGNGYTF
-,TRBV7-2,few,TRBJ1-5,TGTGCCAGCAGCTTAGCAGGGTTCGGTCAGCCCCAGCATTTT,CASSLAGFGQPQHF
TRBD2,TRBV12-3/TRBV12-4,few,TRBJ2-1,TGTGCCAGCAGGCCTCCTGGACTAGCGAACTACAATGAGCAGTTCTTC,CASRPPGLANYNEQFF
TRBD2,TRBV20-1,few,TRBJ2-7,TGCAGTGCTAGAGATTTCCGGGAGGGATCGTCCTACGAGCAGTACTTC,CSARDFREGSSYEQYF
-,TRBV12-3/TRBV12-4,-,TRBJ1-5,TGTGCCAGCAGTTTAGGGCAGGGGATAGGGCAGCCCCAGCATTTT,CASSLGQGIGQPQHF
-,TRBV6-2/TRBV6-3,few,TRBJ2-7,TGTGCCAGCAACCAACAGGGAGGGTCCTACGAGCAGTACTTC,CASNQQGGSYEQYF
TRBD1,TRBV20-1,-,TRBJ2-7,TGCAGTGCTAGAGATGGGGACAGGGCGGCCTACGAGCAGTACTTC,CSARDGDRAAYEQYF
-,TRBV20-1,-,TRBJ2-7,TGCAGTGCTAGAGATTCAGGGCGAGTCTCCTACGAGCAGTACTTC,CSARDSGRVSYEQYF
-,TRBV29-1,many,TRBJ2-5,TGCAGCGTTTTCTGGGAGACCCAGTACTTC,CSVFWETQYF
-,TRBV4-3,few,TRBJ1-1,TGCGCCAGCAGCCAAGTCGTCTGGCAGGCCGGGTCTGAAGCTTTCTTT,CASSQVVWQAGSEAFF
-,TRBV27,many,TRBJ2-1,TGTGCCAGCAGTTTTGGTAATTCCTACAATGAGCAGTTCTTC,CASSFGNSYNEQFF
-,TRBV7-2,many,TRBJ2-5,TGTGCCAGCAGCTTATCTCCCGCGCTCGAGACCCAGTACTTC,CASSLSPALETQYF